This T cell receptor (beta chain) was observed in a study of blood T cells in healthy people across ages. The use of a sample-barcoded 5' primer and a J-beta primer mix characterized a second PCR of about 7 to 12 cycles. From the 5' RACE reads, TCRdb called clonotypes with MiXCR, one entry per CDR3 protein. In the table there are more than 1,400,000 distinct CDR3 sequences, around 39% of which are singletons. This clonotype showed up just once. Each of the donors had roughly 10 milliliters of peripheral blood drawn into EDTA-treated Vacutainer tubes. Total RNA extracted from each sample amounted to at least 5 micrograms. The sample taken for sequencing was blood. This receptor was identified in a woman aged 18-35 years in good health.

The CDR3 DNA reads as TGCAACGTCCAGCCCGGGAACTATGGCTACACCTTC. The encoded protein is CNVQPGNYGYTF. The chain links TRBV29-1 to TRBJ1-2; D gene uncertain. This CDR3 is built from 12 residues. Per germline, CDR1 SQVTM and CDR2 ANQGSEA.